The TCR beta chain described here comes from a study of blood T cell repertoires in COVID-19. Looking at the study overall: The United States, Italy and Spain were the sources of the acute and convalescent COVID-19 samples. The analysed material was cDNA or gDNA that came from T cells, B-cell-depleted T cells, or PBMCs.

The V end lost 6 bases, the J end lost 4 bases, and 15 bases lay between the germline ends. This CDR3 has 14 residues. Germline CDR1 and CDR2: SGHNT and YENEEA. This clone showed up just once. In the study's own analysis: Cell counts per sample came from amplifying reference gene primers. Sequencing used immunoSEQ multiplex PCR; TCRdb keeps in-frame clones, though not all of them. D and trimming come from the DNA, and the V and J calls and clone size come from that table. The data contain about 120,000 clones, 85% to 90% of them singletons. The chain has TRBV11-3 and TRBJ1-1; D might be TRBD1 (6 bases). The source is a man in his sixties with acute or convalescent COVID-19. The sample taken for sequencing was peripheral blood. CDR3 protein: CASSQGSGATEAFF. CDR3 nucleotides: TGTGCCAGCAGTCAAGGATCAGGGGCCACTGAAGCTTTCTTT.